The T cell receptor beta chain under discussion was sequenced for a study of T cell repertoires in cytomegalovirus infection (dated by TCRdb to between 2018 and 2020). With respect to the entire study: The peptide stimulations were aimed at well-studied HLA-B-restricted epitopes as well as recently identified HLA-C-restricted CMV epitopes, whose presentation resists viral immunomodulation. Donor HLA type was relevant to the analysis, because carriage of CMV infection together with the matching HLA type was indicated by public TCR beta signatures. The investigation overall reported the following: Cumulative frequency of public TCR beta family members discriminated carriers of CMV infection plus the relevant HLA type in this cohort and an independent 352-donor cohort. The ex vivo response was dominated by HLA-C-restricted CMV-specific TCR beta clonotypes, and the single most frequent clonotype in two of eight donors was supplied by these HLA-C-restricted clonotypes.

As regards this clonotype: This receptor's antigen is unknown. Base-call qualities are not available, and no considerably larger clone is one nucleotide away.

The sample's treatment or condition label, decoded: in vitro stimulation with specific CMV peptide epitopes to enrich CMV-specific T cells. The sample was run on an Illumina HiSeq 1500. Using fastp at Q25 and MiXCR, TCRdb reprocessed the public reads and kept productive beta chains. Merged by CDR3 protein, the rows form single entries marked with the most common genes and DNA. The sample profile shows approximately 910,000 distinct CDR3 sequences; less than 40% of them were found once. Roughly 13% of the sample is in the top ten clones. The source is a human donor in good health (CMV status not recorded). Some clones in this sample may be carry-over from other donors' samples. The specimen comprised cultured CD8+ T cells from PBMCs, sampled from culture after CMV antigen stimulation.

The DNA is TGTGCCAGCAGTGAAGCTTATAGGGCAGGGTATAGCAATCAGCCCCAGCATTTT. It translates to CASSEAYRAGYSNQPQHF. Recombination linked TRBV6-1 to TRBJ1-5, and possibly TRBD1, on 5 matching bases. Based on the germline V gene, the CDR1 and CDR2 sequences are MNHNS and SASEGT. The CDR3 has 18 amino acids, counting the end cysteine and phenylalanine. Only the CDR3 portion is preserved as DNA: 54 bases, with reading frame beginning at the first base. Cut back by 0 bases and 0 bases, the V and J ends lie 15 bases apart.